This T cell receptor (beta chain) originates from a study of response to subunit inactivated influenza vaccine. The CDR3 has 14 residues. Germline CDR1 MNHNS, CDR2 SASEGT. V lost 8 bases, J lost 4 bases, and 15 bases lay in between. Via MiXCR, TCRdb re-called the RT-PCR reads, giving one row per CDR3 protein. Of 490,000 or so distinct CDR3 sequences in the sample, around 8% were seen once. Study results and caveats: T cells newly recruited by each seasonal influenza vaccination are few, the authors suggested.

This clonotype was recorded a few times. Its antigen is currently unknown. This TCR came from a man aged 50-75 years who received an inactivated influenza vaccine. The chain links TRBV6-1 to TRBJ2-1; a weak D match, TRBD1 (7 bases). The starting material was PBMCs from blood, obtained roughly 24 months after vaccination. The CDR3 sequence: CASWRGQIYNEQFF. In DNA form, the CDR3 reads TGTGCCAGCTGGAGGGGGCAAATATACAATGAGCAGTTCTTC.